These 15 T cell receptor beta chains were all obtained from the same sample, sequenced in a study of cytomegalovirus exposure and HLA in healthy donors. The table came from immunoSEQ multiplex PCR; TCRdb's copy has only in-frame clones and leaves some out. This sample has 300,000 to 400,000 clones, with approximately 85% found just once. The specimen was PBMCs. The origin of the receptors is a young man in good health and CMV-seronegative.

The V gene is TRBV6-1, the J gene TRBJ1-5; perhaps TRBD1 as D (5 bases). Germline CDR1 MNHNS, CDR2 SASEGT. The CDR3 loop spans 15 amino acids. The V and J ends lost 1 base and 7 bases respectively, with 14 bases between them. The CDR3, as DNA: TGTGCCAGCAGTGAAGTCGGGGGTGGACTCCAGCCCCAGCATTTT. Its protein is CASSEVGGGLQPQHF.

The genes are TRBV6-5 and TRBJ2-7; TRBD2 might be the D (7 bases). The germline V gene has CDR1 MNHEY and CDR2 SVGAGI. The CDR3 spans 14 residues. V lost 6 bases to trimming and J lost 0 bases, with 12 bases between them. CDR3 coding DNA: TGTGCCAGCAGAAGAGGGGGGGTCTCCTACGAGCAGTACTTC. Residues: CASRRGGVSYEQYF.

The chain joins TRBV5-8 to TRBJ1-6, with D possibly being TRBD1 (6 bases). This CDR3 contains 17 residues. CDR1 is SGHTS and CDR2 is YDEGEE in the germline V gene. The V end was cut by 1 base, the J end by 6 bases, with 17 bases between. The CDR3 here is CASSLFWGRDINSPLHF. In nucleotides, the CDR3 is TGTGCCAGCAGCTTGTTCTGGGGTCGGGACATTAATTCACCCCTCCACTTT.

This sequence joins TRBV5-1 and TRBJ1-3, with D possibly being TRBD1 (5 bases). Trimming removed 4 bases at V and 0 bases at J, with 14 bases between. CDR1 SGHRS and CDR2 YFSETQ come from the germline V gene. The CDR3 has 16 amino acids. The CDR3 spells CASSGGTATSGNTIYF. DNA for the CDR3: TGCGCCAGCAGCGGGGGGACGGCCACCTCTGGAAACACCATATATTTT.

The V gene is TRBV10-2, the J gene TRBJ2-2, with 8 bases aligning to TRBD2. This CDR3 comprises 15 residues. Germline values: CDR1 WSHSY, CDR2 SAAADI. V shed 2 bases, J shed 3 bases, and the junction held 2 bases outside the gene matches. The CDR3 reads CASSEIAGYTGELFF. CDR3 nucleotides: TGCGCCAGCAGTGAGATAGCGGGGTACACCGGGGAGCTGTTTTTT.

V gene TRBV2 combines with J gene TRBJ2-2; TRBD2 might be the D (6 bases). Germline CDR1 reads SNHLY; CDR2 reads FYNNEI. CDR3 length equals 14 residues. Between the trimmed V and J ends, which lost 8 bases and 6 bases, there was a span of 16 bases. CDR3 DNA: TGTGCCAGCCAGGTGGAGGGTTTCGCCGGGGAGCTGTTTTTT. This translates into CASQVEGFAGELFF.

This clone showed up just a few times. The V and J genes are TRBV19 and TRBJ1-2; D is ambiguous. The CDR3 has 13 residues. V lost 9 bases and J lost 8, with 19 bases in between. The V gene's germline CDR1 is LNHDA and CDR2 SQIVND (reference sequence). CDR3 sequence (DNA): TGTGCCAGCTCCGGAGGGATGCGTGGAGGCTACACCTTC. Amino acid sequence: CASSGGMRGGYTF.

V usage is TRBV29-1 and J usage is TRBJ1-2, with a weak D call TRBD1 (5 bases). CDR1 SQVTM and CDR2 ANQGSEA come from the germline V gene. The CDR3 covers 15 residues. V lost 2 bases to trimming and J lost 5 bases, with 18 bases between them. This CDR3 reads CSVEKGAPVLYGYTF. CDR3 nucleotide sequence: TGCAGCGTTGAAAAAGGGGCTCCCGTTTTGTATGGCTACACCTTC.

The rearrangement links TRBV18 to TRBJ1-2; maybe TRBD1 (6 bases). Germline V gene sequence: CDR1 KGHSH, CDR2 LQKENI. V gave up 4 bases and J gave up 0 bases, with 12 bases separating them. The CDR3 is 15 residues long. CDR3 DNA: TGTGCCAGCTCACACAGGGATTACTCTAACTATGGCTACACCTTC. Translation: CASSHRDYSNYGYTF.

The J gene is TRBJ2-1, the V gene TRBV7-8; 13 nucleotides align to TRBD2. The CDR3 runs 15 residues. V was clipped by 3 bases and J by 4 bases; unmatched bases: 0. CDR1 SGHVS and CDR2 FQNEAQ come from the germline V gene. CDR3: CASSLTSGGYNEQFF. In nucleotides, the CDR3 is TGTGCCAGCAGCTTGACTAGCGGGGGGTACAATGAGCAGTTCTTC.

J is TRBJ2-5 and V is TRBV7-9; TRBD2 agrees at 9 bases. The CDR3 spans 16 residues. CDR1 is SEHNR, CDR2 FQNEAQ, per germline (reference sequence). V lost 4 bases and J lost 1; bases outside the gene matches: 7. CDR3 sequence: CASSSSSGESQETQYF. CDR3 nucleotides: TGTGCCAGCAGCTCTTCTAGCGGGGAAAGCCAAGAGACCCAGTACTTC.

The table lists this clone with a count of one. J is TRBJ2-2 and V is TRBV9; 9 positions agree with TRBD1. This CDR3 is 15 amino acids long. Germline CDR1 reads SGDLS; CDR2 reads YYNGEE. After removal of 3 bases from V and 5 bases from J, the junction contained 5 bases not matched to a gene. CDR3 region: CASSGRQGVTGELFF. CDR3 DNA: TGTGCCAGCAGCGGTCGACAGGGGGTGACCGGGGAGCTGTTTTTT.

This sequence joins TRBV19 and TRBJ1-5; 8 bases map to TRBD1. Looked up from germline, CDR1 is LNHDA and CDR2 is SQIVND (reference sequence). V gave up 10 bases and J gave up 5 bases; unmatched junction bases: 7. The CDR3 loop spans 13 amino acids. The CDR3 nucleotides are TGTGCCACCAGGACAGGGTTTGATCAGCCCCAGCATTTT. As protein: CATRTGFDQPQHF.

This chain connects TRBV5-4 to TRBJ1-1, with no clear D. The CDR3 is 13 amino acids. Germline loops: CDR1 SGHNT, CDR2 YYREEE (reference sequence). V dropped 0 bases and J dropped 2 bases, with 5 bases sitting between them. CDR3 nucleotide sequence: TGTGCCAGCAGCTTGGGAGTAAACACTGAAGCTTTCTTT. It yields the protein CASSLGVNTEAFF.

The rearrangement joins TRBV18 to TRBJ1-1; tentatively, D is TRBD1 (5 bases). This CDR3 contains 14 residues. Trimming took 4 bases from V and 2 from J, leaving 11 bases between them. Germline CDR1 reads KGHSH; CDR2 reads LQKENI. CDR3 bases: TGTGCCAGCTCACATAAGACAGACAACACTGAAGCTTTCTTT. Protein product: CASSHKTDNTEAFF. Variable domain in full (rest from reference TRBV18 and TRBJ1-1): NAGVMQNPRHLVRRRGQEARLRCSPMKGHSHVYWYRQLPEEGLKFMVYLQKENIIDESGMPKERFSAEFPKEGPSILRIQQVVRGDSAAYFCASSHKTDNTEAFFGQGTRLTVV.